This T cell receptor (beta chain) originates from a study of glioma-infiltrating T cells. This clonotype appeared a few times. TCR alpha and beta CDR3 regions were amplified from RNA using iRepertoire nested multiplex PCR. TCRdb itself ran the multiplex PCR reads through MiXCR, one entry per CDR3 protein. This table has around 120,000 distinct CDR3 sequences, under 30% appearing once. V shed 1 base and J 7 bases; nucleotides not matched to a gene: 11. This CDR3 contains 17 residues. CDR1 is MGHDK and CDR2 is SYGVNS in the germline V gene. The sample consisted of glioma tissue, nonneoplastic brain tissue, or PBMCs (not recorded which). The receptor's source is a human donor with low-grade glioma or glioblastoma, undergoing nonglioma brain surgery, or in good health (not recorded which). The chain combines TRBV25-1 with TRBJ2-1; TRBD1 matches at 9 bases. The CDR3 sequence: CASSELGAGQGGNEQFF. The DNA for the CDR3 is TGTGCCAGCAGTGAATTGGGGGCGGGACAGGGTGGAAATGAGCAGTTCTTC. Filled out from reference TRBV25-1 and TRBJ2-1, the complete variable domain reads EADIYQTPRYLVIGTGKKITLECSQTMGHDKMYWYQQDPGMELHLIHYSYGVNSTEKGDLSSESTVSRIRTEHFPLTLESARPSHTSQYLCASSELGAGQGGNEQFFGPGTRLTVL.